These 29 T cell receptor beta chains originate from one sample sequenced in a study of PD-L1 blockade in urothelial cancer (dated by TCRdb to 2016 to 2017). Libraries were made using the immunoSEQ multiplex PCR assay. The source is immuneACCESS, and TCRdb retained only in-frame sequences with V and J called. Part of the clones is not carried over; for the studies checked, unresolved V genes explain less than half of this, and the remainder is unexplained. This sample gives tens of thousands of clones in total; approximately 86% of them show up just once. Clones ranked in the top ten supply about a quarter of the sample. The time point tag for this specimen amounts to: peripheral blood 6 weeks after treatment start. The sample was PBMCs, taken around atezolizumab (anti-PD-L1) treatment. The receptors derive from a man aged 55-75 years with urothelial cancer.

This clone was observed a few times. The rearrangement links TRBV18 to TRBJ1-1; 7 positions agree with TRBD1. This CDR3 contains 16 residues. Germline assignment: CDR1 KGHSH and CDR2 LQKENI. V dropped 2 bases and J dropped 3; count of bases not matched to a gene: 9. DNA for the CDR3: TGTGCCAGCTCACCATCTGTAACAGGGGCTTACACTGAAGCTTTCTTT. Amino acid sequence: CASSPSVTGAYTEAFF.

The count of this clone is one. One end of the junction fails to match germline, which may point to a read error. The chain employs TRBV5-5 and TRBJ2-7; TRBD2 is a possible D gene (5 bases). CDR3 size: 17 residues. Germline V gene lookup returns CDR1 SGHKS and CDR2 YYEKEE (reference sequence). The CDR3 DNA sequence: TGTGCCAGCACCTTGGGATTAGCGACTCACCTGGTCCACGAGCAGTACTTC. The encoded protein is CASTLGLATHLVHEQYF.

This clone was observed a few times. The gene calls are TRBV2 and TRBJ2-1; TRBD2 aligns across 10 bases. Germline assignment: CDR1 SNHLY and CDR2 FYNNEI. The CDR3 runs 17 residues. The trim removed 1 base at V and 4 bases at J, leaving 7 bases unmatched. The CDR3 region is CASSEGPASGGYNEQFF. The CDR3 DNA is TGTGCCAGCAGTGAAGGCCCGGCTAGCGGGGGATACAATGAGCAGTTCTTC.

This chain links TRBV5-8 with TRBJ2-5; 7 nucleotides agree with TRBD1. Germline-derived CDR1 and CDR2 are SGHTS and YDEGEE. The CDR3 length is 14 residues. Trimming at V came to 8 bases and at J to 5 bases, leaving 12 bases not matched to a gene. The CDR3 loop reads CARARKGAGETQYF. The CDR3 DNA is TGTGCCAGAGCCAGAAAGGGGGCTGGGGAGACCCAGTACTTC.

The chain links TRBV6-5 to TRBJ1-5; 10 nucleotides align to TRBD1. The CDR3 totals 16 residues. Losses at the gene ends were 4 bases for V and 4 bases for J; bases not matched to a gene: 7. Per germline, CDR1 MNHEY and CDR2 SVGAGI. The CDR3 here is CASSSRDRGLNQPQHF. Written as DNA, the CDR3 is TGTGCCAGCAGTTCCCGGGACAGGGGACTTAATCAGCCCCAGCATTTT.

This clone has only one observation. The chain uses TRBV30 and TRBJ2-7, with a tentative D call TRBD1 (6 bases). This CDR3 contains 14 residues. Germline V gene data show CDR1 as GTSNPN and CDR2 as SVGIG (reference sequence). V was trimmed by 2 bases and J by 4 bases, leaving 15 bases between them. CDR3 sequence: CAWSPPPGVYEQYF. DNA for the CDR3: TGTGCCTGGAGTCCCCCACCAGGGGTTTACGAGCAGTACTTC.

This clone was counted only a few times. This chain's CDR3 is CSVVGGRQPLFAEAFF. CDR3 nucleotides: TGCAGCGTTGTTGGCGGGAGACAGCCTTTATTCGCTGAAGCTTTCTTT. The V call is TRBV29-1, the J call TRBJ1-1, with D possibly being TRBD1 (5 bases). V lost 4 bases to trimming and J lost 6 bases, with 24 bases between them. The CDR3 totals 16 residues. The V gene's germline CDR1 is SQVTM and CDR2 ANQGSEA.

This chain links TRBV21-1 with TRBJ1-5; the DNA was not used to check the table's D call, TRBD1. TRBV21-1 constitutes a pseudogene. The CDR3 sequence is 13 residues long. CDR3 region: CASSKARGQPQHF. The DNA of the CDR3 is TGTGCCAGCAGCAAAGCCAGGGGGCAGCCCCAGCATTTT.

V is TRBV15 and J is TRBJ2-1; 10 positions agree with TRBD1. The CDR3 spans 15 residues. Germline V gene lookup returns CDR1 LNHNV and CDR2 YYDKDF (reference sequence). V was pared by 3 bases and J by 7 bases, with 6 bases of the junction left unmatched. DNA of the CDR3: TGTGCCACCAGCAGTAGAGGACAGGGGGGGAATGAGCAGTTCTTC. Its protein is CATSSRGQGGNEQFF.

The chain employs TRBV5-1 and TRBJ1-4; possibly TRBD1 for D (6 bases). CDR1 SGHRS and CDR2 YFSETQ come from the germline V gene. The CDR3 spans 13 residues. Trimming cost V 2 bases and J 6 bases, with 8 bases left between them. The CDR3 loop is CASSFRQDEKLFF. The CDR3 bases are TGCGCCAGCAGCTTTAGACAGGATGAAAAACTGTTTTTT.

The rearrangement links TRBV19 to TRBJ1-1; no clear D. The CDR3 covers 13 residues. Per germline, CDR1 LNHDA and CDR2 SQIVND (reference sequence). Trimming shortened V by 1 base and J by 5 bases, and 8 bases separated the two germline ends. Written as DNA, the CDR3 is TGTGCCAGTAGTATAGCCATCAGTACTGAAGCTTTCTTT. Translation: CASSIAISTEAFF.

CDR3 protein: CASSRDRAGGELFF. CDR3 nucleotides: TGTGCCAGTAGCCGGGACAGGGCGGGCGGGGAGCTGTTTTTT. This rearrangement joins TRBV5-4 to TRBJ2-2, with 9 bases lining up with TRBD1. Unmatched junction bases numbered 9, after V lost 8 bases and J lost 7 bases. The germline gives CDR1 SGHNT, CDR2 YYREEE (reference sequence). The CDR3 is made up of 14 amino acids. Based on the CDR3 plus reference TRBV5-4 and TRBJ2-2, the full variable domain is ETGVTQSPTHLIKTRGQQVTLRCSSQSGHNTVSWYQQALGQGPQFIFQYYREEENGRGNFPPRFSGLQFPNYSSELNVNALELDDSALYLCASSRDRAGGELFFGEGSRLTVL.

This sequence joins TRBV9 and TRBJ2-2, with 10 bases that match TRBD1. The CDR3 runs to 14 residues. V was pared by 3 bases and J by 7 bases, with 3 bases of the junction left unmatched. In germline, CDR1 is SGDLS, CDR2 YYNGEE. The CDR3 coding sequence is TGTGCCAGCAGCGCGGACAGGGGGTTCGGGGAGCTGTTTTTT. Encoded protein: CASSADRGFGELFF.

The sample holds a few counts of this clone. This chain joins TRBV11-2 and TRBJ2-3; 11 bases line up with TRBD1. V was clipped by 6 bases and J by 3 bases; unmatched bases: 2. Germline lookup yields CDR1 SGHAT and CDR2 FQNNGV. This CDR3 has 14 amino acids. As DNA, the CDR3 is TGTGCCAGCAGGGACAGGGGGCAGACAGATACGCAGTATTTT. Translation: CASRDRGQTDTQYF.

The V gene is TRBV5-1, the J gene TRBJ2-7, with a possible D match to TRBD1 (5 bases). Germline V gene lookup returns CDR1 SGHRS and CDR2 YFSETQ. This CDR3 has 14 amino acids. Trimming left V 2 bases short and J 6 bases short, with 15 bases between. The CDR3 region is CASSFTDGASEQYF. CDR3 DNA: TGCGCCAGCAGCTTTACGGATGGGGCCTCCGAGCAGTACTTC.

In this sample, this clone turned up once. The gene calls are TRBV12-5 and TRBJ2-1, with 10 nucleotides matching TRBD1. Germline values: CDR1 LGHNT, CDR2 FRNRAP. The CDR3 is 16 amino acids. Germline trimming cut 0 bases from V and 5 bases from J; bases unmatched to any gene: 4. This CDR3 is CASGLVETGGNNEQFF. CDR3 DNA sequence: TGTGCTAGTGGTTTGGTCGAGACAGGGGGCAACAATGAGCAGTTCTTC. Drawing the rest from reference TRBV12-5 and TRBJ2-1, the complete variable domain is DARVTQTPRHKVTEMGQEVTMRCQPILGHNTVFWYRQTMMQGLELLAYFRNRAPLDDSGMPKDRFSAEMPDATLATLKIQPSEPRDSAVYFCASGLVETGGNNEQFFGPGTRLTVL.

The chain has TRBV19 and TRBJ1-5; D remains ambiguous. Germline V gene data show CDR1 as LNHDA and CDR2 as SQIVND (reference sequence). The CDR3 runs to 15 residues. V was trimmed by 5 bases and J by 9 bases, leaving 20 bases between them. The CDR3 here is CASSPGNSGPWPQHF. The CDR3 DNA reads as TGTGCCAGTAGTCCGGGGAATTCGGGCCCCTGGCCCCAGCATTTT.

V usage is TRBV5-4 and J usage is TRBJ2-2; 11 positions agree with TRBD2. V shed 4 bases and J 0 bases; nucleotides not matched to a gene: 5. CDR1 SGHNT and CDR2 YYREEE come from the germline V gene (reference sequence). This CDR3 has 17 residues. CDR3 coding DNA: TGTGCCAGCAGCGCTGGACTAGCGGGTCCGAACACCGGGGAGCTGTTTTTT. This sequence encodes CASSAGLAGPNTGELFF.

The chain combines TRBV25-1 with TRBJ1-4; TRBD1 might be the D (5 bases). Trimming pared 2 bases from V and 7 bases from J, leaving 14 bases between. The CDR3 is 15 residues long. Germline values: CDR1 MGHDK, CDR2 SYGVNS. In DNA, the CDR3 is TGTGCCAGCAGTGAACCCGACAGATTAGGTGAAAAACTGTTTTTT. It specifies CASSEPDRLGEKLFF.

This chain links TRBV7-9 with TRBJ1-3; D remains ambiguous. CDR3 length: 16 amino acids. Per germline, CDR1 SEHNR and CDR2 FQNEAQ (reference sequence). Trimming stripped 5 bases from V and 0 bases from J, with 14 bases between. CDR3 amino acids: CASSRYSKDSGNTIYF. The CDR3 nucleotides read TGTGCCAGCAGCCGATACTCTAAAGACTCTGGAAACACCATATATTTT.

In its sample, this clone was seen once. The rearrangement uses TRBV2 and TRBJ1-5, with TRBD1 identical over 8 bases. V shed 2 bases and J 1 base; nucleotides not matched to a gene: 7. The CDR3 covers 17 residues. Germline V gives CDR1 SNHLY, CDR2 FYNNEI. The chain's CDR3 is CASSERGQEVSNQPQHF. The CDR3 coding sequence is TGTGCCAGCAGTGAAAGGGGACAGGAGGTGAGCAATCAGCCCCAGCATTTT.

This chain connects TRBV5-1 to TRBJ1-5; a possible D gene is TRBD1 (5 bases). V lost 3 bases, J lost 0 bases, and 10 bases lay in between. Germline loops: CDR1 SGHRS, CDR2 YFSETQ. CDR3 size: 15 residues. The CDR3 DNA reads TGCGCCAGCAGCTCCACAGGATCTAGCAATCAGCCCCAGCATTTT. It specifies CASSSTGSSNQPQHF.

This sequence joins TRBV5-6 and TRBJ1-5, with 9 bases identical to TRBD1. The CDR3 contains 15 residues. Trimming removed 4 bases from V and 4 bases from J; junction bases left unmatched: 6. Germline V gives CDR1 SGHDT, CDR2 YYEEEE. This CDR3 reads CASSLWDRENQPQHF. In DNA, the CDR3 is TGTGCCAGCAGCCTATGGGACAGGGAAAATCAGCCCCAGCATTTT.

The rearrangement uses TRBV5-5 and TRBJ2-2; TRBD2 might be the D (5 bases). CDR3 length: 16 residues. Germline V gene lookup returns CDR1 SGHKS and CDR2 YYEKEE (reference sequence). V was cut by 0 bases and J by 0 bases, with 9 bases left in between. CDR3 DNA sequence: TGTGCCAGCAGCTTGGGACCAGCGGCGAACACCGGGGAGCTGTTTTTT. As protein: CASSLGPAANTGELFF.

This clone was picked up a small number of times. The V and J genes are TRBV7-9 and TRBJ1-5; the match to TRBD1 covers 7 bases. The CDR3 is 16 amino acids. The V segment lost 2 bases and the J segment 0 bases; nucleotides outside the gene matches: 4. From germline, CDR1 is SEHNR and CDR2 FQNEAQ (reference sequence). This CDR3 reads CASSLWGTDSNQPQHF. The CDR3 DNA is TGTGCCAGCAGCTTATGGGGGACAGATAGCAATCAGCCCCAGCATTTT.

The chain links TRBV18 to TRBJ2-3; TRBD1 matches at 9 bases. Germline lookup yields CDR1 KGHSH and CDR2 LQKENI. Trimming took 2 bases from V and 1 from J; bases not matched to a gene: 4. This CDR3 spans 16 amino acids. This chain's CDR3 is CASSPRTGVGTDTQYF. The DNA for the CDR3 is TGTGCCAGCTCACCAAGGACAGGGGTTGGCACAGATACGCAGTATTTT.

The chain couples TRBV6-6 to TRBJ1-1, with a tentative D call TRBD1 (5 bases). The CDR3 sequence is 14 residues long. Germline-derived CDR1 and CDR2 are MNHNY and SVGAGI (reference sequence). V was cut by 2 bases and J by 1 base, with 8 bases left in between. The CDR3 coding sequence is TGTGCCAGCAGTTACGGGGCGGAGAACACTGAAGCTTTCTTT. Amino acids: CASSYGAENTEAFF.

This chain connects TRBV7-6 to TRBJ2-7; D remains unclear. With 3 bases removed from V and 6 bases from J, the gap between germline ends came to 15 bases. CDR1 is SGHVS, CDR2 FNYEAQ, per germline. This CDR3 spans 14 amino acids. This CDR3 reads CASSFSGQASEQYF. CDR3 nucleotide sequence: TGTGCCAGCAGCTTTTCCGGCCAGGCCAGCGAGCAGTACTTC. Full variable domain (rest looked up from reference TRBV7-6 and TRBJ2-7): GAGVSQSPRYKVTKRGQDVALRCDPISGHVSLYWYRQALGQGPEFLTYFNYEAQQDKSGLPNDRFSAERPEGSISTLTIQRTEQRDSAMYRCASSFSGQASEQYFGPGTRLTVT.

This chain connects TRBV7-2 to TRBJ2-3, with D maybe TRBD2 (5 bases). Trimming shortened V by 4 bases and J by 5 bases, and 10 bases separated the two germline ends. This CDR3 contains 13 residues. The germline CDR1 and CDR2 sequences are SGHTA and FQGNSA. This chain's CDR3 is CASSWRTEDTQYF. CDR3 bases: TGTGCCAGCAGCTGGAGGACGGAAGATACGCAGTATTTT.